A single sample gave rise to the 4 T cell receptor beta chains below, sequenced in a study of identifying expanded T cells in peripheral blood. The repertoire was sequenced with immunoSEQ multiplex PCR; TCRdb's copy has only in-frame clones and lacks some. The sample records some 65,000 clones, around 83% being singletons. The specimen was blood. These receptors originate from a person aged 18 to 75 in good health.

The V call is TRBV29-1, the J call TRBJ2-2, with D perhaps TRBD1 (5 bases). The CDR3 is 14 residues long. Germline V gene lookup returns CDR1 SQVTM and CDR2 ANQGSEA. Trimming took off 2 bases at V and 2 bases at J, with 9 bases between the two ends. The CDR3 DNA reads as TGCAGCGTTGAAAGGGGCAAAAACACCGGGGAGCTGTTTTTT. Amino acids: CSVERGKNTGELFF.

The chain recombines TRBV15 with TRBJ1-4; D gene ambiguous. Germline V CDR1 and CDR2: LNHNV, YYDKDF (reference sequence). There are 19 residues in the CDR3. V was trimmed by 1 base and J by 7 bases, leaving 25 bases between them. This chain's CDR3 is CATSRGPAPLSRDCEKLFF. DNA for the CDR3: TGTGCCACCAGCAGAGGTCCCGCCCCCCTTTCTCGGGATTGTGAAAAACTGTTTTTT. Full variable domain (outside the CDR3, taken from reference TRBV15 and TRBJ1-4): DAMVIQNPRYQVTQFGKPVTLSCSQTLNHNVMYWYQQKSSQAPKLLFHYYDKDFNNEADTPDNFQSRRPNTSFCFLDIRSPGLGDTAMYLCATSRGPAPLSRDCEKLFFGSGTQLSVL.

This chain connects TRBV2 to TRBJ1-2; no firm D call. Deletions cut 1 base from V and 4 bases from J, with 7 bases between. CDR1 is SNHLY and CDR2 is FYNNEI in the germline V gene. The CDR3 covers 13 residues. The CDR3 is CASSEGGLYGYTF. For the CDR3, the DNA is TGTGCCAGCAGTGAAGGCGGACTCTATGGCTACACCTTC.

The V call is TRBV5-4, the J call TRBJ2-1; D is possibly TRBD2 (6 bases). This CDR3 spans 13 amino acids. The germline gives CDR1 SGHNT, CDR2 YYREEE (reference sequence). V was trimmed by 4 bases and J by 4 bases, leaving 9 bases between them. The CDR3 protein is CASSRAGYNEQFF. The CDR3 DNA is TGTGCCAGCAGCCGGGCGGGGTACAATGAGCAGTTCTTC. The complete variable domain, with remaining parts taken from reference TRBV5-4 and TRBJ2-1, reads ETGVTQSPTHLIKTRGQQVTLRCSSQSGHNTVSWYQQALGQGPQFIFQYYREEENGRGNFPPRFSGLQFPNYSSELNVNALELDDSALYLCASSRAGYNEQFFGPGTRLTVL.